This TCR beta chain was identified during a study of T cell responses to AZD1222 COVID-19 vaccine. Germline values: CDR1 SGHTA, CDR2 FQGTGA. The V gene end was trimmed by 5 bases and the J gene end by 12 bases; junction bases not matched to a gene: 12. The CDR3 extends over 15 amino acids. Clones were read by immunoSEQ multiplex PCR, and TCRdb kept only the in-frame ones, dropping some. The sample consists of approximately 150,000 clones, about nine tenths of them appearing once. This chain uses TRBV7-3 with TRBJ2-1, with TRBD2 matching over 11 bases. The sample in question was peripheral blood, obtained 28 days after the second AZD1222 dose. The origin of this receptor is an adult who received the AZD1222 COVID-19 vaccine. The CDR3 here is CASSLGIAGGEWQFF. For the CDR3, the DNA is TGTGCCAGCAGCCTCGGAATAGCGGGAGGGGAGTGGCAGTTCTTC.